This is a list of T cell receptor beta chains from one sample in a study of vaccination and CD4 T cells after COVID-19. TCRdb reanalysed the PCR reads using MiXCR and keeps one entry per CDR3 protein. Of about 6,300 distinct CDR3 sequences listed, 65% to 70% are singletons. No antigen has been assigned to these receptors. Sequencing was carried out using CD4+ T cells from blood, cultured in vitro. These receptors were collected from a human donor who had recovered from COVID-19. The CDR3 runs from the conserved cysteine through the conserved F or W. The D gene is left open where the match is weak. Clone size, where shown, is once, few, many, or a class for clones that have expanded.

-	TRBV7-9	TRBJ1-2	-	TGTGCCAGCAGCGATAGGACTAACTATGGCTACACCTTC	CASSDRTNYGYTF
once	TRBV18	TRBJ2-1	-	TGTGCCAGCTCACCACAGGGAAGGACACCGTACAATGAGCAGTTCTTC	CASSPQGRTPYNEQFF
-	TRBV19	TRBJ1-1	TRBD1	TGTGCCAGTAGTATAGATTGGGACAGGGGGCCCGGGACTGAAGCTTTCTTT	CASSIDWDRGPGTEAFF
-	TRBV15	TRBJ2-1	TRBD2	TGTGCCACCAGCAGGGAAACTAGCGACCCCTACAATGAGCAGTTCTTC	CATSRETSDPYNEQFF
-	TRBV7-9	TRBJ1-2	-	TGTGCCAGCAGCTTAACAACTGGCTACACCTTC	CASSLTTGYTF
few	TRBV7-2	TRBJ1-2	-	TGTGCCAGCAGCTTAAATTCTAACTATGGCTACACCTTC	CASSLNSNYGYTF
-	TRBV21-1	TRBJ1-6	-	TGTGCCAGCAGCAAACCTGCCAGGTCTAATTCACCCCTCCACTTT	CASSKPARSNSPLHF
-	TRBV30	TRBJ1-5	-	TGTGCCTGGGGGCTTGGAGGGGCCGGCAATCAGCCCCAGCATTTT	CAWGLGGAGNQPQHF
few	TRBV20-1	TRBJ1-4	TRBD1	TGCAGTGCGACAGGGTACAGGGGAAATGAAAAACTGTTTTTT	CSATGYRGNEKLFF
-	TRBV20-1	TRBJ2-3	-	TGCAGTGCTACCCGGGAGTACGGAGGTACGCAGTATTTT	CSATREYGGTQYF
-	TRBV6-1	TRBJ1-5	TRBD1	TGTGCCAGCAGGCCTAGGGGACAGTATAGCAATCAGCCCCAGCATTTT	CASRPRGQYSNQPQHF
once	TRBV19	TRBJ2-5	-	TGTGCCAGTAGTAGGACGGCATACCAAGAGACCCAGTACTTC	CASSRTAYQETQYF
-	TRBV15	TRBJ1-4	-	TGCGCCACCAGCAGAGTACCTGAAAAACTGTTTTTT	CATSRVPEKLFF
-	TRBV20-1	TRBJ1-5	-	TGCAGTGCTAGTGCCCCTTACCATAGCAATCAGCCCCAGCATTTT	CSASAPYHSNQPQHF
few	TRBV15	TRBJ1-6	-	TGTGCCACCAGCTTTCGAGTATCACCCCTCCACTTT	CATSFRVSPLHF
few	TRBV20-1	TRBJ2-5	-	TGCAGTGCTAGATCCGGGCAGCCGGAGACCCAGTACTTC	CSARSGQPETQYF
-	TRBV6-1	TRBJ1-2	TRBD1	TGTGCCAGCACACTGGGGGGGACAGGGGATGGCTACACCTTC	CASTLGGTGDGYTF
-	TRBV11-2	TRBJ2-5	TRBD1	TGTGCCAGCAGCTTAGGGACAGGGTTGGAGACCCAGTACTTC	CASSLGTGLETQYF
-	TRBV20-1	TRBJ2-5	-	TGCAGTGCCAGGGGCCACCAAGAGACCCAGTACTTC	CSARGHQETQYF
-	TRBV20-1	TRBJ1-2	-	TGCAGTGCTAGATCGGCTTTGGGGGCGCGCGGCTACACCTTC	CSARSALGARGYTF
once	TRBV6-5	TRBJ2-5	TRBD1	TGTGCCAGCAGTTACTCTTCTCCAGGACAGGGGAAGGGTGAGACCCAGTACTTC	CASSYSSPGQGKGETQYF
-	TRBV20-1	TRBJ2-3	TRBD1	TGCAGTGCTAGAGAGGGACAGGTGGGGGGCACAGATACGCAGTATTTT	CSAREGQVGGTDTQYF
-	TRBV20-1	TRBJ1-1	-	TGCAGTGCTTGGCAAGGCGACACTGAAGCTTTCTTT	CSAWQGDTEAFF
few	TRBV7-7	TRBJ2-5	TRBD1	TGTGCTAGCAGCCCGACGGGACAGGGAGGGACCCAGTACTTC	CASSPTGQGGTQYF
-	TRBV6-5	TRBJ1-2	TRBD1	TGTGCCAGCAGTTACGATTTCGACAGGGTCGATGGCTACACCTTC	CASSYDFDRVDGYTF
few	TRBV6-1	TRBJ1-2	-	TGTGCCAGCAAGGAGACAGGCAACTATGGCTACACCTTC	CASKETGNYGYTF
few	TRBV7-2	TRBJ1-1	-	TGTGCCAGCAGCTTCTGGACACGCACTGAAGCTTTCTTT	CASSFWTRTEAFF
-	TRBV2	TRBJ2-7	-	TGTGCCAGCAGTGAAGGGCTAGGCCGACTGATTTCCTACGAGCAGTACTTC	CASSEGLGRLISYEQYF
-	TRBV7-9	TRBJ1-2	-	TGTGCCAGCCAAGACACGGACGATAACTATGGCTACACCTTC	CASQDTDDNYGYTF
few	TRBV6-1	TRBJ2-7	-	TGTGCCAGCAGGTATTCCTTGACTGGCTCACCCTACGAGCAGTACTTC	CASRYSLTGSPYEQYF
-	TRBV7-8	TRBJ2-3	-	TGTGCCAGCAGCGCCCGACAGAGCACAGATACGCAGTATTTT	CASSARQSTDTQYF
-	TRBV5-4	TRBJ1-2	TRBD1	TGTGCCAGCAGCTGGGGGGGACAGGGAAACTATGGCTACACCTTC	CASSWGGQGNYGYTF
-	TRBV30	TRBJ1-1	-	TGTGCCTGGAGAATTCCTCTTCCCGCTGAAGCTTTCTTT	CAWRIPLPAEAFF
-	TRBV27	TRBJ1-1	-	TGTGCCAGCAGACAGCCGGGAACTGAAGCTTTCTTT	CASRQPGTEAFF
-	TRBV6-1	TRBJ2-3	TRBD2	TGTGCCAGCAGTGGAACTAGCGAGGGCGATACGCAGTATTTT	CASSGTSEGDTQYF
few	TRBV7-9	TRBJ2-5	-	TGTGCCAGCATCGCGGTGGGGGGAGAGACCCAGTACTTC	CASIAVGGETQYF
-	TRBV12-3/TRBV12-4	TRBJ1-1	-	TGTGCCAGCAGTCGTCAGGGGATGAACACTGAAGCTTTCTTT	CASSRQGMNTEAFF
-	TRBV10-3	TRBJ1-1	TRBD1	TGTGCCAGCAGACAGGGCGGGGATGAAGCTTTCTTT	CASRQGGDEAFF
-	TRBV12-3/TRBV12-4	TRBJ1-5	TRBD1	TGTGCCAGCATGTCAGGGGGCAGTCAGCCCCAGCATTTT	CASMSGGSQPQHF
-	TRBV18	TRBJ2-7	-	TGTGCCAGCTCACCCTCAGGGTTATCCTACGAGCAGTACTTC	CASSPSGLSYEQYF
-	TRBV7-2	TRBJ2-5	-	TGTGCCAGCAGCACAACCTCTTGGGGAGGGGGGGAGACCCAGTACTTC	CASSTTSWGGGETQYF
-	TRBV7-9	TRBJ1-1	-	TGTGCCAGCAGCCCACAGACGGGGGCCCTAAATGAAGCTTTCTTT	CASSPQTGALNEAFF